The 12 T cell receptor beta chains below were found in one sample sequenced in a study of blood T cell repertoires in COVID-19 (dated by TCRdb to 2020 to 2022). The receptor library was made with the immunoSEQ multiplex PCR assay. The table was pulled from immuneACCESS by TCRdb, which kept in-frame rearrangements only. Such tables lose some clones; where checked, under half of the loss comes from unresolved V genes, and the rest has no known cause. This sample gives 200,000 to 250,000 clones in total; under 90% of them show up just once. About 20% of the sample comes from the top ten. Sequencing used peripheral blood. These receptors were collected from a man younger than 40 with active or convalescent COVID-19.

CDR3 DNA: TGTGCCAGCAGTAGTGAATCGTTACAGGGGGCTGAGGGTAATTGGTATAGCACAGATACGCAGTATTTT. The encoded protein is CASSSESLQGAEGNWYSTDTQYF. The J gene is TRBJ2-3, the V gene TRBV28, with 9 bases lining up with TRBD1. With 5 bases clipped from V and 0 bases from J, the junction kept 27 bases outside the gene matches. Germline loops: CDR1 MDHEN, CDR2 SYDVKM. The length of the CDR3 is 23 residues.

This chain links TRBV14 with TRBJ1-2, with D possibly matching TRBD1 (6 bases). Germline V gene lookup returns CDR1 SGHDN and CDR2 FVKESK. This CDR3 contains 13 residues. V lost 5 bases, J lost 2 bases, and 9 bases lay in between. DNA of the CDR3: TGTGCCAGCAGCGCACAGGGAAACTATGGCTACACCTTC. It is translated as CASSAQGNYGYTF.

The gene calls are TRBV28 and TRBJ1-5; D is uncertain. Germline V gene lookup returns CDR1 MDHEN and CDR2 SYDVKM. The CDR3 has 13 residues. V dropped 10 bases and J dropped 4 bases, with 14 bases sitting between them. The CDR3 protein is CATERNTNQPQHF. The CDR3 nucleotides read TGTGCCACCGAGCGGAACACAAATCAGCCCCAGCATTTT.

The sample holds one count of this clone. The chain combines TRBV19 with TRBJ1-5; weak D call: TRBD1 (5 bases). CDR1 and CDR2 (germline): LNHDA, SQIVND (reference sequence). Trimming took off 1 base at V and 7 bases at J, with 8 bases between the two ends. This CDR3 contains 13 residues. The chain's CDR3 is CASSIGGRQPQHF. CDR3 in DNA: TGTGCCAGTAGTATAGGGGGGAGGCAGCCCCAGCATTTT.

This clone has only one observation. This same CDR3 is encoded by further DNA sequences in the sample. The chain couples TRBV12-3 or TRBV12-4 to TRBJ2-3, with D uncertain. V lost 5 bases, J lost 2 bases, and 5 bases lay in between. The CDR3 runs to 12 residues. The CDR3 region is CASSPNTDTQYF. CDR3 DNA sequence: TGTGCCAGCAGTCCAAACACAGATACGCAGTATTTT.

This chain connects TRBV6-8 to TRBJ1-1, with D possibly matching TRBD1 (6 bases). Germline loops: CDR1 MNHGY, CDR2 SAAAGT. V lost 11 bases and J lost 10, with 29 bases in between. The CDR3 is 15 amino acids. The CDR3 here is CAGESFSVRGCGAFF. In nucleotides, the CDR3 is TGTGCCGGCGAATCCTTTTCTGTCAGGGGTTGCGGAGCTTTCTTT.

This clone was seen just once. The chain combines TRBV3-1 (or the pseudogene TRBV3-2) with TRBJ1-5, with D perhaps matching TRBD1 (6 bases). This CDR3 is 15 amino acids long. The germline gives CDR1 LGHDT, CDR2 YNNKEL (reference sequence). The ends were cut back, 4 bases at V and 3 bases at J, with 13 bases in the middle. CDR3 loop: CASSLSRGNNQPQHF. CDR3 DNA: TGTGCCAGCAGCCTTAGCAGGGGTAACAATCAGCCCCAGCATTTT.

This clone showed up just once. The CDR3 DNA is TGTGCCAGCAGCTTGGGACTAGCGGGGGTTCTTGGCGAGCAGTACTTC. It encodes CASSLGLAGVLGEQYF. The genes are TRBV5-6 and TRBJ2-7; 12 positions agree with TRBD2. V gave up 0 bases and J gave up 6 bases; unmatched junction bases: 7. This CDR3 is 16 amino acids long. CDR1 and CDR2 (germline): SGHDT, YYEEEE.

This clone was observed once. The V gene is TRBV30, the J gene TRBJ1-3; 12 bases fit TRBD1. The CDR3 loop spans 15 amino acids. V was pared by 8 bases and J by 4 bases, with 9 bases of the junction left unmatched. Germline CDR1 reads GTSNPN; CDR2 reads SVGIG (reference sequence). DNA for the CDR3: TGTGCCGGGACAGGGGGCCTACTGCCGGGAAACACCATATATTTT. The encoded protein is CAGTGGLLPGNTIYF.

The V and J genes are TRBV9 and TRBJ2-4; D is unclear. The CDR3 sequence is 16 residues long. Trimming cost V 0 bases and J 3 bases, with 13 bases left between them. From germline, CDR1 is SGDLS and CDR2 YYNGEE. Here the CDR3 DNA reads TGTGCCAGCAGCGTAGCTGCCGGTGGAGTCAAAAACATTCAGTACTTC. This codes for CASSVAAGGVKNIQYF. The whole variable domain, remainder taken from reference TRBV9 and TRBJ2-4, is DSGVTQTPKHLITATGQRVTLRCSPRSGDLSVYWYQQSLDQGLQFLIQYYNGEERAKGNILERFSAQQFPDLHSELNLSSLELGDSALYFCASSVAAGGVKNIQYFGAGTRLSVL.

J is TRBJ2-3 and V is TRBV11-2, with TRBD2 identical over 7 bases. The germline V gene has CDR1 SGHAT and CDR2 FQNNGV. This CDR3 region has 16 residues. V lost 5 bases to trimming and J lost 6 bases; unmatched junction nucleotides: 14. CDR3 region: CASSRNGAGLSDTQYF. The CDR3 nucleotides read TGTGCCAGCAGCCGCAACGGAGCGGGGCTCTCGGATACGCAGTATTTT.

The genes are TRBV29-1 and TRBJ2-7; D might be TRBD2 (6 bases). This CDR3 has 13 amino acids. Germline values: CDR1 SQVTM, CDR2 ANQGSEA. Trimming took off 7 bases at V and 3 bases at J, with 16 bases between the two ends. The CDR3 bases are TGCAGCGCCGGGTGGAGGGCCGGCTACGAGCAGTACTTC. Translated, it gives CSAGWRAGYEQYF.